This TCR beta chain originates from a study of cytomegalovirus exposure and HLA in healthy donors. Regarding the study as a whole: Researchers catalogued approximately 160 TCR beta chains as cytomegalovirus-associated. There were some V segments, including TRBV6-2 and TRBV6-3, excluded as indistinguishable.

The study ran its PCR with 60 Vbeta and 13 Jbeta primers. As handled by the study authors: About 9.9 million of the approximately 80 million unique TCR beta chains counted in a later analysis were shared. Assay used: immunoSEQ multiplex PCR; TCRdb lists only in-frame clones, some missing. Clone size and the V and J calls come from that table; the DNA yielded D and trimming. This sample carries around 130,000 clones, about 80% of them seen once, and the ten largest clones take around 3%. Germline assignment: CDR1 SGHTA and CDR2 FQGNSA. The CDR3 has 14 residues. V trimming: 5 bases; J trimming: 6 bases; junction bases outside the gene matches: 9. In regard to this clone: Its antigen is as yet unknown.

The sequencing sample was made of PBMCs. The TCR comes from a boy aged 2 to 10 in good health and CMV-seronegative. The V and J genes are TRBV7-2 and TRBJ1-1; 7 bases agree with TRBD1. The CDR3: CASSPRQGRAEAFF. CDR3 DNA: TGTGCCAGCAGCCCACGACAGGGTAGGGCTGAAGCTTTCTTT.